This T cell receptor (beta chain) was sequenced in a study of T cells after yellow fever vaccination. The germline V gene encodes CDR1 DFQATT and CDR2 SNEGSKA (reference sequence). CDR3 length: 15 amino acids. V was pared by 1 base and J by 5 bases, with 16 bases between. Overall study findings and caveats: Peaking on day 5 versus 15, the secondary response was faster but weaker.

This clonotype was seen more than once but under ten times. Its antigen remains unidentified. A process of 5'RACE template switching, which added a universal primer site and UMIs, was used to make TCR cDNA. Using its own MiXCR run on the 5' RACE reads, TCRdb lists one record per CDR3 protein. The repertoire holds about 230,000 distinct CDR3 sequences, with approximately 6.8% as singletons. The clonotype comes from a man under 40 who received the YFV17D yellow fever vaccine. The chain combines TRBV20-1 with TRBJ2-3, with D unclear. The starting material was CD4+ T cells sorted from PBMCs, obtained on the day of the yellow fever booster vaccination. As DNA, the CDR3 is TGCAGTGCTAGAGTAGGCACGGATCGGCTAGATACGCAGTATTTT. Amino acid sequence: CSARVGTDRLDTQYF.